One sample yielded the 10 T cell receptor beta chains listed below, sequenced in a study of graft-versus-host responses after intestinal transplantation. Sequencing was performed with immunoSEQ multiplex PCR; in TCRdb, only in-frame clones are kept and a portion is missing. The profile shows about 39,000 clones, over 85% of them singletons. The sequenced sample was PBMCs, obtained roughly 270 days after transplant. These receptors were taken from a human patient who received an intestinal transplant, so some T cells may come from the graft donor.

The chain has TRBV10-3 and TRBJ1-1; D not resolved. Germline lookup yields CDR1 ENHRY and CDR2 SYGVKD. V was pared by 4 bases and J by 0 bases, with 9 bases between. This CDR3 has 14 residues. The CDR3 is CAISGVGMNTEAFF. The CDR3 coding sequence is TGTGCCATCAGTGGGGTGGGAATGAACACTGAAGCTTTCTTT.

The CDR3 is CASSVAGGPPETQYF. The CDR3 DNA is TGTGCCAGCAGCGTAGCGGGGGGACCCCCAGAGACCCAGTACTTC. V usage is TRBV9 and J usage is TRBJ2-5; 7 bases agree with TRBD2. Germline V gene sequence: CDR1 SGDLS, CDR2 YYNGEE. J gave up 4 bases and V 0 bases, and 6 bases lay outside the gene matches. The CDR3 loop spans 15 amino acids.

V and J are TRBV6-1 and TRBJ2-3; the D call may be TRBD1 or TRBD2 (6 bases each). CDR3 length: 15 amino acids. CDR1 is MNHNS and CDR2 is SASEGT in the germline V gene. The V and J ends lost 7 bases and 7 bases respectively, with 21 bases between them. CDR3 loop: CASTRGVGGGYTQYF. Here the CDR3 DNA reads TGTGCCAGCACCCGAGGTGTCGGAGGGGGATATACGCAGTATTTT.

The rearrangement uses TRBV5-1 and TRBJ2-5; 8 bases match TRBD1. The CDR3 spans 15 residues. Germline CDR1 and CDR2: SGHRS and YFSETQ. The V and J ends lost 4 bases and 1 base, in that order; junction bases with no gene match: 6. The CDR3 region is CASSQGAAGQETQYF. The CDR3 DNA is TGCGCCAGCAGCCAGGGGGCGGCAGGCCAAGAGACCCAGTACTTC.

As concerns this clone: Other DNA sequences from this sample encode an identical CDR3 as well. The CDR3 bases are TGTGCCAGCAGCGTAGGCTCGGGTCTTGAGCAGTTCTTC. This codes for CASSVGSGLEQFF. This sequence joins TRBV9 and TRBJ2-1; D not certain. Germline V gene sequence: CDR1 SGDLS, CDR2 YYNGEE. The V end was cut by 0 bases, the J end by 9 bases, with 10 bases between. The CDR3 is made up of 13 amino acids.

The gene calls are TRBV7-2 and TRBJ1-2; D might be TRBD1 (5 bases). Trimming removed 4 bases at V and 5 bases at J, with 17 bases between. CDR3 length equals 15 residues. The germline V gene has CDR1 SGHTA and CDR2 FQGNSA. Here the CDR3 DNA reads TGTGCCAGCAGCTCGGGCCAGGGCTTATTTTATGGCTACACCTTC. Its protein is CASSSGQGLFYGYTF.

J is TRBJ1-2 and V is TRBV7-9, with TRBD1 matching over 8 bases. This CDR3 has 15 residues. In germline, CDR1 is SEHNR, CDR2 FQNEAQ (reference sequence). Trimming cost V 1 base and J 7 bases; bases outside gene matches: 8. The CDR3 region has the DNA TGTGCCAGCAGCTTAGGGGCCAGGGGGCCCCCTGGCTACACCTTC. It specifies CASSLGARGPPGYTF.

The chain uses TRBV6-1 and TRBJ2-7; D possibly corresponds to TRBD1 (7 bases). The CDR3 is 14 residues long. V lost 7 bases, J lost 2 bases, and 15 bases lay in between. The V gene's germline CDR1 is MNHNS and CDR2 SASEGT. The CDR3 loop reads CASTPLRGAYEQYF. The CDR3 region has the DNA TGTGCCAGCACTCCTCTCAGGGGGGCCTACGAGCAGTACTTC.

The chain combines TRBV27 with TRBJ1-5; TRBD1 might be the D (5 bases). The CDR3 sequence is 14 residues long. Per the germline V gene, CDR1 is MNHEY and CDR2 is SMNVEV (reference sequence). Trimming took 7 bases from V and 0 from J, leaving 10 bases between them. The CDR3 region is CASKGGDSNQPQHF. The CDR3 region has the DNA TGTGCCAGCAAAGGAGGGGATAGCAATCAGCCCCAGCATTTT.

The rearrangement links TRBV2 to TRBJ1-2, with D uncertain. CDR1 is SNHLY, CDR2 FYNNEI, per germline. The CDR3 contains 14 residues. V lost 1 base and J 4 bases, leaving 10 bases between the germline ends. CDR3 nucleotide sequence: TGTGCCAGCAGTGAAGTAAACAGCTTCTATGGCTACACCTTC. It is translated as CASSEVNSFYGYTF.